The clone carrying this TCR beta chain is labeled as medium-sized. Germline CDR1 is MNHNY and CDR2 is SVGAGI (reference sequence). This CDR3 contains 13 residues. V was pared by 6 bases and J by 3 bases, with 12 bases between. The sample is drawn from a study of beta chain features in type 1 diabetes. Reverse transcribing all isolated RNA meant expressed TCRB transcripts were sequenced. Generated by immunoSEQ multiplex PCR, the TCRdb table keeps only in-frame clones and is missing some. This sample has 150,000 or so clones, with over 7.5% found just once. Specimen: central memory CD4+ T cells from blood. The clonotype originates from a woman under 30 in good health. This chain uses TRBV6-6 with TRBJ2-7; the D gene is possibly TRBD2 (6 bases). This CDR3 reads CASSQAGIYEQYF. For the CDR3, the DNA is TGTGCCAGCAGCCAGGCGGGGATCTACGAGCAGTACTTC.